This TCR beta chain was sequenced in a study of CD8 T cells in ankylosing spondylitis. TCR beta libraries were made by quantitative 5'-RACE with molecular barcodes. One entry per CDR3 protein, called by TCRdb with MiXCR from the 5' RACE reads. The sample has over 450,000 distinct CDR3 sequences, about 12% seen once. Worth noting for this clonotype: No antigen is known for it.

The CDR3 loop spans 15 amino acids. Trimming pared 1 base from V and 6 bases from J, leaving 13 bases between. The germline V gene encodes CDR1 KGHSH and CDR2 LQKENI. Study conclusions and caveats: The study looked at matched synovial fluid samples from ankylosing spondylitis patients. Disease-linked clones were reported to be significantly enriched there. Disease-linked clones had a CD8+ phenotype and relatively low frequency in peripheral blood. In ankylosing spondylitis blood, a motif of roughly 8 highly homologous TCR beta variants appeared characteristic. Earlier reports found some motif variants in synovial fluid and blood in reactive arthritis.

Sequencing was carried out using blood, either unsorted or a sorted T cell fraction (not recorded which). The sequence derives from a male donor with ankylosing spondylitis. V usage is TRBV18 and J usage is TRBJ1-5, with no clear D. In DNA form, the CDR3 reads TGTGCCAGCTCACCACTGGGCCTCCGGGGTCAGCCCCAGCATTTT. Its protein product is CASSPLGLRGQPQHF.